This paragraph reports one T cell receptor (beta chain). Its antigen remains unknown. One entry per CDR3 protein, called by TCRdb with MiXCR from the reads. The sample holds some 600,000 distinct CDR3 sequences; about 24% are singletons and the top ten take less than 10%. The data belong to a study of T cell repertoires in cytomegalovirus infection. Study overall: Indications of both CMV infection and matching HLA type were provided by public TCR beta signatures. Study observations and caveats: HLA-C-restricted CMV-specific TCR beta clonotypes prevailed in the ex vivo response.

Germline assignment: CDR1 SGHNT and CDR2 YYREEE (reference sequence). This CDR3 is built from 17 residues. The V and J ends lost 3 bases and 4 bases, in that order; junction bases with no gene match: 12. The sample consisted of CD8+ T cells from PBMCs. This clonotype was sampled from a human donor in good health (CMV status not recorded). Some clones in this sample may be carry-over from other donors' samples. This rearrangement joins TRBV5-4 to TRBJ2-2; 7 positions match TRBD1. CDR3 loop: CASSSGPPTGFTGELFF. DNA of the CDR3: TGTGCCAGCAGCTCAGGTCCACCGACAGGGTTCACCGGGGAGCTGTTTTTT.